Each of the 11 T cell receptor beta chains below was sequenced from the same sample in a study of regulatory T cells in long-lasting Graves disease. The time point here: persistent/refractory GD, antithyroid drugs over 5 years with positive TRAb. PBMC-derived RNA was used for the TCR library. Arm-PCR of CDR3 regions and iRepertoire HTBI primers were the basis on which TCR beta libraries were built. MiXCR was run by TCRdb on the multiplex PCR reads, yielding one entry per CDR3 protein. The sample shows 450,000 or so distinct CDR3 sequences, less than 25% of them seen only once. The sequences come from peripheral blood mononuclear cells (PBMCs), collected when the disease was refractory, from a patient treated with antithyroid drugs. These receptors came from a female donor with Graves disease.

This sequence joins TRBV24-1 and TRBJ1-5; D may be TRBD1 (5 bases). CDR1 and CDR2 (germline): KGHDR, SFDVKD. The CDR3 covers 16 residues. With 3 bases removed from V and 1 base from J, the gap between germline ends came to 12 bases. The CDR3 reads CATSDAQWGSNQPQHF. The CDR3 nucleotides read TGTGCCACCAGTGATGCCCAGTGGGGGAGCAATCAGCCCCAGCATTTT.

This clonotype was observed at least ten times. The chain has TRBV20-1 and TRBJ2-2; 7 bases fit TRBD2. Germline V gene data show CDR1 as DFQATT and CDR2 as SNEGSKA (reference sequence). V lost 4 bases, J lost 3 bases, and 11 bases stayed unmatched. This CDR3 is 16 amino acids long. The CDR3 sequence is CSATIDGEGYTGELFF. The DNA of the CDR3 is TGCAGTGCTACAATCGACGGGGAGGGCTACACCGGGGAGCTGTTTTTT.

This chain links TRBV19 with TRBJ2-3, with 10 bases fitting TRBD1. The CDR3 contains 14 residues. V shed 7 bases and J 3 bases; nucleotides not matched to a gene: 4. Germline values: CDR1 LNHDA, CDR2 SQIVND (reference sequence). The CDR3 bases are TGTGCCAGTACCACGGGACAGGGGACAGATACGCAGTATTTT. This codes for CASTTGQGTDTQYF.

Concerning this clonotype: A read error is possible here, since a much larger clone lies one base away. The V gene is TRBV20-1, the J gene TRBJ2-5; possible D gene TRBD1, 5 bases. The CDR3 is 14 amino acids. Germline V gives CDR1 DFQATT, CDR2 SNEGSKA (reference sequence). The V and J ends lost 5 bases and 5 bases respectively, with 18 bases between them. The CDR3 region has the DNA TGCAGTGCTGGATATATGACAGTCGTGGAGACCCAGTACTTC. Its protein is CSAGYMTVVETQYF.

The table lists this clonotype with a few counts. The chain joins TRBV20-1 to TRBJ2-7; 8 bases line up with TRBD2. The germline CDR1 and CDR2 sequences are DFQATT and SNEGSKA (reference sequence). CDR3 size: 14 residues. The junction had 5 bases not matched to a gene; V was cut back by 4 bases and J by 0 bases. The CDR3 reads CSAKTSVGSYEQYF. DNA of the CDR3: TGCAGTGCTAAGACTAGCGTGGGCTCCTACGAGCAGTACTTC.

This clonotype was counted many times. The rearrangement uses TRBV28 and TRBJ2-7, with 8 bases matching TRBD2. CDR1 MDHEN and CDR2 SYDVKM come from the germline V gene. V gave up 6 bases and J gave up 2 bases; unmatched junction bases: 9. This CDR3 has 15 residues. CDR3 loop: CASRLGGTRTYEQYF. CDR3 coding DNA: TGTGCCAGCAGATTAGGGGGGACTAGGACCTACGAGCAGTACTTC.

The chain uses TRBV7-8 and TRBJ2-7; D might be TRBD2 (5 bases). Deletions cut 5 bases from V and 5 bases from J, with 13 bases between. Germline V gene data show CDR1 as SGHVS and CDR2 as FQNEAQ. This CDR3 comprises 13 residues. CDR3 sequence reads: CASSHGGLNEQYF. The CDR3 nucleotides are TGTGCCAGCAGCCACGGAGGACTTAACGAGCAGTACTTC. The full variable domain, completed using reference TRBV7-8 and TRBJ2-7, is GAGVSQSPRYKVAKRGQDVALRCDPISGHVSLFWYQQALGQGPEFLTYFQNEAQLDKSGLPSDRFFAERPEGSVSTLKIQRTQQEDSAVYLCASSHGGLNEQYFGPGTRLTVT.

This rearrangement joins TRBV7-6 to TRBJ2-7; either TRBD1 or TRBD2 may supply D (6 bases each). Per germline, CDR1 SGHVS and CDR2 FNYEAQ. V was cut by 5 bases and J by 0 bases, with 17 bases left in between. The CDR3 runs to 16 residues. CDR3 amino acids: CASSPEGGPGSYEQYF. The CDR3 DNA is TGTGCCAGCAGCCCCGAGGGGGGCCCAGGCTCCTACGAGCAGTACTTC.

Only a few counts were recorded for this clonotype. In nucleotides, the CDR3 is TGCGCCAGCAGCATAGGCCAGGGCGGGAACACTGAAGCTTTCTTT. It translates to CASSIGQGGNTEAFF. V usage is TRBV4-1 and J usage is TRBJ1-1; perhaps TRBD1 as D (5 bases). Per germline, CDR1 MGHRA and CDR2 YSYEKL. The CDR3 totals 15 residues. V was clipped by 5 bases and J by 1 base, with 14 bases between them.

This clonotype came up a few times. The V gene is TRBV7-2, the J gene TRBJ2-7, with a weak D call TRBD2 (7 bases). The V gene's germline CDR1 is SGHTA and CDR2 FQGNSA. The V end lost 0 bases, the J end lost 3 bases, and 18 bases lay between the germline ends. The CDR3 sequence is 17 residues long. CDR3 residues: CASSLAGGAGNDYEQYF. The CDR3 DNA reads TGTGCCAGCAGCTTAGCGGGGGGGGCGGGTAATGACTACGAGCAGTACTTC. Variable domain in full (rest from reference TRBV7-2 and TRBJ2-7): GAGVSQSPSNKVTEKGKDVELRCDPISGHTALYWYRQSLGQGLEFLIYFQGNSAPDKSGLPSDRFSAERTGGSVSTLTIQRTQQEDSAVYLCASSLAGGAGNDYEQYFGPGTRLTVT.

The table lists this clonotype with a few counts. This chain connects TRBV20-1 to TRBJ2-5, with 11 bases fitting TRBD2. V trimming: 3 bases; J trimming: 4 bases; junction bases outside the gene matches: 4. Germline CDR1 is DFQATT and CDR2 is SNEGSKA (reference sequence). CDR3 length equals 14 residues. The chain's CDR3 is CSASRLAGIETQYF. The CDR3 DNA is TGCAGTGCTAGCCGACTAGCGGGAATAGAGACCCAGTACTTC.